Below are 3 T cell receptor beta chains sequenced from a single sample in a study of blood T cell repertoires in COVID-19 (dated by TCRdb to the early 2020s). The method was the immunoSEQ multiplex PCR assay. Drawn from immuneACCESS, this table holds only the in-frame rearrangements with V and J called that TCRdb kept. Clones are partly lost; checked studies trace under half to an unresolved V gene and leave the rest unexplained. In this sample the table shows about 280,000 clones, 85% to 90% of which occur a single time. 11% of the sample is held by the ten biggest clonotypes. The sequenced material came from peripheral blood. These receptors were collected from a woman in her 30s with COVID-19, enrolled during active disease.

The CDR3 spells CASSLVPRTFAGYTF. The CDR3 DNA reads as TGTGCCAGCAGCTTAGTTCCCCGGACATTTGCTGGCTACACCTTC. This chain uses TRBV11-2 with TRBJ1-2; the D gene is possibly TRBD1 (5 bases). Germline V lookup: CDR1 SGHAT, CDR2 FQNNGV. V was shortened by 1 base and J by 7 bases, with 16 bases between the two germline ends. The CDR3 contains 15 residues.

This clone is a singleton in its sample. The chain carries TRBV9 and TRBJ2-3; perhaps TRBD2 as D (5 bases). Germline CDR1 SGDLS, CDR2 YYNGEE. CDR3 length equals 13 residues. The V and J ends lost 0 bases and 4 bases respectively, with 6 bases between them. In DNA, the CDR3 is TGTGCCAGCAGCGTAGAGGGAGCAGATACGCAGTATTTT. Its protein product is CASSVEGADTQYF.

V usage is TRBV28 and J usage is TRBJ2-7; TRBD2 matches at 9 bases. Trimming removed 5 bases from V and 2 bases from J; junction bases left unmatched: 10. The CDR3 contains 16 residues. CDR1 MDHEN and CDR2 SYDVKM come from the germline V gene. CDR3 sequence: CASSTTSGGPPYEQYF. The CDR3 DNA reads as TGTGCCAGCAGTACGACTAGCGGAGGCCCACCCTACGAGCAGTACTTC.